These 4 T cell receptor beta chains were sequenced from one sample in a study of blood T cell repertoires in COVID-19. The protocol was immunoSEQ multiplex PCR, while the TCRdb copy is restricted to in-frame clones and leaves out a portion. The sample includes approximately 260,000 clones, around 86% seen only once; the top ten take 2% to 2.5%. The material sequenced was peripheral blood. These receptors were taken from a man aged 50-60 years with acute or convalescent COVID-19.

The chain joins TRBV30 to TRBJ1-1; D remains unclear. V dropped 3 bases and J dropped 0 bases, with 5 bases sitting between them. This CDR3 is built from 12 residues. Germline-derived CDR1 and CDR2 are GTSNPN and SVGIG (reference sequence). In DNA, the CDR3 is TGTGCCTGGAGGTCGGTGAACACTGAAGCTTTCTTT. Its translation: CAWRSVNTEAFF. Variable domain in full (rest from reference TRBV30 and TRBJ1-1): SQTIHQWPATLVQPVGSPLSLECTVEGTSNPNLYWYRQAAGRGLQLLFYSVGIGQISSEVPQNLSASRPQDRQFILSSKKLLLSDSGFYLCAWRSVNTEAFFGQGTRLTVV.

This clone was observed a handful of times. The chain employs TRBV11-2 and TRBJ2-5, with TRBD1 matching 7 bases. This CDR3 region has 15 residues. Germline V gene data show CDR1 as SGHAT and CDR2 as FQNNGV. The V gene end was trimmed by 5 bases and the J gene end by 3 bases; junction bases not matched to a gene: 9. The CDR3 protein is CASSPSTGVEETQYF. The DNA for the CDR3 is TGTGCCAGCAGCCCATCAACAGGGGTGGAAGAGACCCAGTACTTC.

CDR3: CASSLAQAGVYEQYF. Written as DNA, the CDR3 is TGTGCCAGCAGCCTAGCCCAGGCGGGGGTCTACGAGCAGTACTTC. V is TRBV11-2 and J is TRBJ2-7, with 7 bases aligning to TRBD2. CDR3 length: 15 amino acids. Germline CDR1 and CDR2: SGHAT and FQNNGV. Trimming at V came to 5 bases and at J to 3 bases, leaving 10 bases not matched to a gene.

The CDR3 sequence is CASSVRGGTSGSTDTQYF. DNA of the CDR3: TGTGCCAGCAGCGTAAGGGGGGGGACTAGCGGGTCCACAGATACGCAGTATTTT. This sequence joins TRBV9 and TRBJ2-3, with 12 bases identical to TRBD2. Trimming took 1 base from V and 2 from J; bases not matched to a gene: 8. Per germline, CDR1 SGDLS and CDR2 YYNGEE. The length of the CDR3 is 18 residues.